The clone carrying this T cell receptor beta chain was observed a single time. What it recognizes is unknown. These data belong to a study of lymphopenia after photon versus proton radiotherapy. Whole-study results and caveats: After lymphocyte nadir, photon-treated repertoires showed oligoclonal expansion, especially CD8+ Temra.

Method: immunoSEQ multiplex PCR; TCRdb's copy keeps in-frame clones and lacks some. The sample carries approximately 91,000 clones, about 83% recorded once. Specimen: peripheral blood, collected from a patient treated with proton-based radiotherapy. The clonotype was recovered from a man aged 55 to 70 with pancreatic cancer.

CDR3 region: CASSLTSSSQETQYF. The CDR3 coding sequence is TGTGCCAGCAGCTTGACTAGCAGCTCCCAAGAGACCCAGTACTTC. The rearrangement joins TRBV5-4 to TRBJ2-5; tentative D call: TRBD2 (6 bases). V was trimmed by 1 base and J by 1 base, leaving 11 bases between them. The CDR3 loop spans 15 amino acids. The germline V gene has CDR1 SGHNT and CDR2 YYREEE (reference sequence).